In its sample, the clone carrying this T cell receptor beta chain was seen a few times. Its antigen is undetermined. Second-dose timings of about 4 or about 12 weeks were pooled. Assay: immunoSEQ multiplex PCR; the TCRdb copy retains only in-frame clones and omits some. The table has 150,000 or so clones, more than 85% seen once. This entry comes from a study of T cell responses to AZD1222 COVID-19 vaccine. Overall study results and limits: Distributed over spike, vaccine-associated CD4 TCRs predominated at 160-218 and 743-854. Epitopes outside B.1.351 and B.1.1.7 mutated regions reportedly drew nearly half of spike TCRs.

CDR3 length: 14 amino acids. Germline V gene sequence: CDR1 SGHTS, CDR2 YDEGEE. Trimming stripped 1 base from V and 3 bases from J, with 7 bases between. The specimen was peripheral blood, collected 28 days after the second AZD1222 dose. The chain combines TRBV5-8 with TRBJ2-2; D is uncertain. The source of this sequence is an adult who received the AZD1222 COVID-19 vaccine. In nucleotides, the CDR3 is TGTGCCAGCAGCTTGTCCCTTGACACCGGGGAGCTGTTTTTT. Translation: CASSLSLDTGELFF.